This T cell receptor beta chain was sequenced for a study of post-analysis software for immune sequencing data (dated by TCRdb to the mid-2010s). For the wider study: Disease courses on record covered relapsing-remitting, secondary progressive and progressive-relapsing multiple sclerosis, though some patients had no subtype annotation. Patient repertoires were compared against around 10 previously published healthy control repertoires from donors aged about 6 to 26 years. A subset of samples was prepared in parallel using single-end sample barcoding, then pooled and co-amplified after Illumina adapter ligation. Points the paper makes about the study in general: The control group was slightly older than the multiple sclerosis patient group. When samples were clustered directly using the F measure, samples prepared in the same batch co-clustered strongly, which prompted a batch-effect correction. Compared with controls, multiple sclerosis patients had significantly lower normalized Chao1 diversity, a finding suggesting substantial peripheral T-cell clonal expansion.

TCR beta repertoires were profiled from peripheral blood of roughly 13 young patients with multiple sclerosis to demonstrate the VDJtools post-analysis software. The patients with multiple sclerosis were children and adolescents between roughly 6 and 17 years of age. On this clonotype itself: This receptor's antigen is unknown. Within one base of it there is no much larger clone, and no base qualities were kept.

Library generation was performed with PCR. Sequenced using an Illumina HiSeq 2500. Unique molecular identifiers were incorporated into TCR beta cDNA libraries to reduce PCR and sequencing biases. About 500,000 cDNA molecules were obtained for every 1 to 10 million input T cells, so each molecule roughly corresponded to one T cell. The patient libraries were prepared and sequenced with the same protocol used for the earlier healthy control dataset. Within a given batch, samples were prepared together, multiplexed and sequenced on the same HiSeq lane. From the authors' description of their analysis: Raw barcoded reads were processed with MIGEC, discarding single-read molecular identifier groups before consensus assembly and CDR3 extraction. Clonotype tables were post-analysed with VDJtools, normalizing diversity by down-sampling all datasets to the smallest sample size. Repertoire overlap clustering matched CDR3 amino acid but not nucleotide sequences to correct batch-related cross-sample contamination. Using fastp at Q25 and MiXCR, TCRdb reprocessed the public reads and kept productive beta chains. Each entry merges the rows of one CDR3 protein and shows their most common DNA and genes. TCRdb's processing, not the study's, gives the V and J calls here. The table for this sample lists under 650,000 distinct CDR3 sequences; about 40% of them were counted only once. The ten biggest clones cover more than 1.5% of the sample.

This TCR was recovered from a girl aged 10 to 17 with multiple sclerosis. The sequenced sample was blood.

The DNA sequence is TGCAGCGTTGAGGCCGGCCGGAACACTGAAGCTTTCTTT. The translation is CSVEAGRNTEAFF. The rearrangement joined TRBV29-1 to TRBJ1-1, with the D gene not confidently named. The CDR3 numbers 13 residues from cysteine through phenylalanine. The CDR3 DNA has 39 bases and is translated from base 1. From a lookup of the germline V gene, CDR1 and CDR2 are SQVTM and ANQGSEA. V was cut back by 3 bases and J by 1 base, leaving a gap of 9 bases between them.